This TCR beta chain was profiled in a study of CD8+ T cells in alopecia areata. For the study at large: Those patients who were treated received oral tofacitinib, which was given at 5 to 10 mg twice daily for moderate-to-severe alopecia areata.

In germline, CDR1 is SGHRS, CDR2 YFSETQ. Trimming took 5 bases from V and 7 from J, leaving 18 bases between them. This CDR3 comprises 15 residues. The study's findings and limits: Scalp and blood retained many expanded lesional clones during tofacitinib. Across lesional scalp, and particularly alopecia totalis/universalis, clonality surpassed that of normal scalp.

It was cDNA, reverse transcribed from extracted RNA, that served as the sequencing template. Only in-frame clones appear in the TCRdb table, and some are missing; sequencing was by immunoSEQ multiplex PCR. The sample includes some 180,000 clones, approximately 51% of them seen just once. A note on this clone: Its antigen is unidentified.

Treatment specified: oral pan-JAK inhibitor, 5-10 mg twice daily. Samples from alopecia areata patients were lesional scalp punch biopsies and peripheral blood. The TCR originated in a human donor with alopecia areata. The chain joins TRBV5-1 to TRBJ2-2, with D perhaps being TRBD1 or TRBD2 (5 bases each). The sample in question was CD8+ T cells sorted from blood, obtained around week 53, from a patient treated with tofacitinib. The CDR3 here is CASRLGPGSNGELFF. In nucleotides, the CDR3 is TGCGCCAGCAGACTCGGACCAGGGAGTAACGGGGAGCTGTTTTTT.